The 16 T cell receptor beta chains below all came from one sample that was sequenced in a study of PD-L1 blockade in urothelial cancer. Only in-frame clones appear in the TCRdb table, and some are missing; sequencing was by immunoSEQ multiplex PCR. This sample yields over 14,000 clones, of which roughly 90% are seen a single time; approximately 16% belongs to the top ten. The specimen comprised PBMCs, sampled around atezolizumab (anti-PD-L1) treatment. Source of these receptors: an older man with urothelial cancer.

This chain joins TRBV6-4 and TRBJ1-1; D remains ambiguous. The CDR3 sequence is 13 residues long. CDR1 is MRHNA and CDR2 is SNTAGT in the germline V gene. V gave up 4 bases and J gave up 8 bases, with 14 bases separating them. The CDR3 spells CASSVSPRGEAFF. The CDR3 DNA reads as TGTGCCAGCAGTGTCTCTCCACGGGGAGAAGCTTTCTTT.

The chain carries TRBV5-1 and TRBJ1-5; D gene ambiguous. Per the germline V gene, CDR1 is SGHRS and CDR2 is YFSETQ. CDR3 length: 17 amino acids. Trimming shortened V by 0 bases and J by 2 bases, and 15 bases separated the two germline ends. In DNA, the CDR3 is TGCGCCAGCAGCTTGGGCAGCTCCGCTGAGGGCAATCAGCCCCAGCATTTT. Its protein is CASSLGSSAEGNQPQHF.

The genes are TRBV28 and TRBJ1-2; D call uncertain. This CDR3 spans 14 amino acids. The germline V and J ends were trimmed by 6 bases and 4 bases, with 15 bases remaining between them. CDR1 is MDHEN, CDR2 SYDVKM, per germline. The CDR3 DNA follows: TGTGCCAGCAGCGCACACTTGCAGGTCTATGGCTACACCTTC. Its protein product is CASSAHLQVYGYTF.

This clone was counted a single time. J is TRBJ1-2 and V is TRBV29-1, with TRBD1 matching 8 bases. J lost 4 bases, V lost 3 bases, and 1 base had no gene match. The CDR3 covers 12 residues. CDR1 SQVTM and CDR2 ANQGSEA come from the germline V gene. The CDR3 DNA follows: TGCAGCGTTGATACAGGGGGCTATGGCTACACCTTC. This encodes CSVDTGGYGYTF.

The chain joins TRBV7-9 to TRBJ1-2, with 12 bases identical to TRBD1. The V gene's germline CDR1 is SEHNR and CDR2 FQNEAQ (reference sequence). The ends lost 5 bases at V and 6 bases at J; junction bases unmatched: 7. The CDR3 loop spans 15 amino acids. CDR3 residues: CASSGRDRGHDGYTF. CDR3 in DNA: TGTGCCAGCAGCGGACGGGACAGGGGGCATGATGGCTACACCTTC.

The V gene is TRBV14, the J gene TRBJ2-5; 8 nucleotides align to TRBD1. The V segment lost 4 bases and the J segment 4 bases; nucleotides outside the gene matches: 2. CDR3 length: 13 amino acids. CDR1 and CDR2 from the germline V gene are SGHDN and FVKESK. The CDR3 DNA reads as TGTGCCAGCAGCCGACAGGGGCTAGAGACCCAGTACTTC. Encoded protein: CASSRQGLETQYF. Complete variable domain (other parts from reference TRBV14 and TRBJ2-5): EAGVTQFPSHSVIEKGQTVTLRCDPISGHDNLYWYRRVMGKEIKFLLHFVKESKQDESGMPNNRFLAERTGGTYSTLKVQPAELEDSGVYFCASSRQGLETQYFGPGTRLLVL.

CDR3 protein: CASSLASGGHYNEQFF. The CDR3 nucleotides read TGTGCCAGCAGTTTAGCTAGCGGGGGCCACTACAATGAGCAGTTCTTC. The chain combines TRBV28 with TRBJ2-1; 10 nucleotides match TRBD2. After removal of 2 bases from V and 3 bases from J, the junction contained 4 bases not matched to a gene. From germline, CDR1 is MDHEN and CDR2 SYDVKM. The CDR3 has 16 amino acids. Drawing the rest from reference TRBV28 and TRBJ2-1, the complete variable domain is DVKVTQSSRYLVKRTGEKVFLECVQDMDHENMFWYRQDPGLGLRLIYFSYDVKMKEKGDIPEGYSVSREKKERFSLILESASTNQTSMYLCASSLASGGHYNEQFFGPGTRLTVL.

In this sample, this clone turned up once. The CDR3 DNA reads TGTGCCAGCTCACCAGGCGGGCATAATGAAAAACTGTTTTTT. It translates to CASSPGGHNEKLFF. V gene TRBV18 combines with J gene TRBJ1-4; D gene unclear. Trimming took 2 bases from V and 4 from J, leaving 8 bases between them. The CDR3 covers 14 residues. Germline CDR1 is KGHSH and CDR2 is LQKENI.

V is TRBV27 and J is TRBJ1-5; 8 bases match TRBD1. After removal of 2 bases from V and 6 bases from J, the junction contained 3 bases not matched to a gene. The CDR3 sequence is 14 residues long. In germline, CDR1 is MNHEY, CDR2 SMNVEV (reference sequence). In nucleotides, the CDR3 is TGTGCCAGCAGTTTAACGACAGGGGCTCAGCCCCAGCATTTT. Protein product: CASSLTTGAQPQHF.

The chain carries TRBV9 and TRBJ2-2; maybe TRBD1 (5 bases). The CDR3 has 15 amino acids. CDR1 and CDR2 (germline): SGDLS, YYNGEE. Trimming left V 1 base short and J 6 bases short, with 13 bases between. CDR3: CASSVIQGEAGELFF. The CDR3, as DNA: TGTGCCAGCAGCGTAATCCAGGGTGAAGCCGGGGAGCTGTTTTTT.

This clone has only a few counts. The CDR3 spells CASSYWTTGELFF. The CDR3, as DNA: TGTGCCAGCAGTTACTGGACAACCGGGGAGCTGTTTTTT. V usage is TRBV6-5 and J usage is TRBJ2-2, with a weak D call TRBD1 (5 bases). Trimming shortened V by 1 base and J by 5 bases, and 5 bases separated the two germline ends. The CDR3 is 13 residues long. Looked up from germline, CDR1 is MNHEY and CDR2 is SVGAGI.

The chain combines TRBV6-1 with TRBJ2-2; D gene ambiguous. The germline gives CDR1 MNHNS, CDR2 SASEGT. CDR3 length equals 12 residues. Trimming removed 7 bases at V and 3 bases at J, with 6 bases between. The DNA for the CDR3 is TGTGCCAGCAAGAGAGACACCGGGGAGCTGTTTTTT. Amino acid sequence: CASKRDTGELFF.

This clone was picked up one time. The chain carries TRBV4-1 and TRBJ1-1; 9 nucleotides agree with TRBD1. V lost 3 bases to trimming and J lost 5 bases; unmatched junction nucleotides: 13. Germline CDR1 reads MGHRA; CDR2 reads YSYEKL. CDR3 length equals 17 residues. CDR3 residues: CASSHLGTGLVGTEAFF. In DNA form, the CDR3 reads TGCGCCAGCAGCCACTTAGGGACAGGGCTAGTAGGTACTGAAGCTTTCTTT.

This rearrangement joins TRBV25-1 to TRBJ2-6, with D maybe TRBD2 (5 bases). V was clipped by 4 bases and J by 0 bases, with 16 bases between them. The germline V gene has CDR1 MGHDK and CDR2 SYGVNS. This CDR3 has 18 amino acids. The CDR3 spells CASSANEGGPSGANVLTF. The CDR3 nucleotides read TGTGCCAGCAGTGCTAACGAGGGCGGTCCCTCTGGGGCCAACGTCCTGACTTTC.

The gene calls are TRBV5-1 and TRBJ1-1, with D possibly TRBD1 on 6 matching bases. The germline V gene encodes CDR1 SGHRS and CDR2 YFSETQ. Trimming stripped 5 bases from V and 4 bases from J, with 15 bases between. This CDR3 contains 14 residues. The CDR3 DNA is TGCGCCAGCAGTGAACAGGGCCTCCCCACTGAAGCTTTCTTT. Translated: CASSEQGLPTEAFF.

The J gene is TRBJ2-7, the V gene TRBV15; possibly TRBD2 for D (5 bases). The V and J ends lost 5 bases and 0 bases respectively, with 17 bases between them. From germline, CDR1 is LNHNV and CDR2 YYDKDF (reference sequence). The CDR3 is 16 amino acids. CDR3 protein: CATSVPGYGSSYEQYF. The CDR3 DNA reads as TGTGCCACCAGCGTTCCGGGATACGGGTCCTCCTACGAGCAGTACTTC.